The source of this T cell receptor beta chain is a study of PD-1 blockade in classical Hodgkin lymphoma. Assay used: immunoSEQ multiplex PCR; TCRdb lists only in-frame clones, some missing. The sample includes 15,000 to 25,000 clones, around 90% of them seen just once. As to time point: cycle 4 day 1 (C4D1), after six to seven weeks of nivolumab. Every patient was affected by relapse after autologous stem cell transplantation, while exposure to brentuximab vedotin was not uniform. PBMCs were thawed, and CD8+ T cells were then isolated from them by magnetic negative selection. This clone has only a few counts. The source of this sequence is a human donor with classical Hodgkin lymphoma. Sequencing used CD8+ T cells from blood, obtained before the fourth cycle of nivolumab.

CDR3 sequence: CASSLTGVEQYF. CDR3 nucleotide sequence: TGTGCCAGCAGTTTAACAGGGGTTGAGCAGTACTTC. This chain joins TRBV27 and TRBJ2-7; 7 bases are a match to TRBD1. CDR1 and CDR2 (germline): MNHEY, SMNVEV (reference sequence). CDR3 length equals 12 residues. Unmatched junction bases numbered 2, after V lost 2 bases and J lost 7 bases.